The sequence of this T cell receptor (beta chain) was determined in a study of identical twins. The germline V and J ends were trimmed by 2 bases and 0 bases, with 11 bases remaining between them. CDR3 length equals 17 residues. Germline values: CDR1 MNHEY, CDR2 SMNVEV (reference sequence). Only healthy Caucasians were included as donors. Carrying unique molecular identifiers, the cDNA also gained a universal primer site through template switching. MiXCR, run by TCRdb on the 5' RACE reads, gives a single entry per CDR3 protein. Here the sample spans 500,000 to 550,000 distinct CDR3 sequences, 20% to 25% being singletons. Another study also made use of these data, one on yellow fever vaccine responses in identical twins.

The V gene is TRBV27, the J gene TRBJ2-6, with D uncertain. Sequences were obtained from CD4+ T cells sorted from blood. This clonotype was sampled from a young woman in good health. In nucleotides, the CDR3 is TGTGCCAGCAGTTTAGTGCTTCAGTACTCTGGGGCCAACGTCCTGACTTTC. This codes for CASSLVLQYSGANVLTF.